This is a list of T cell receptor beta chains from one sample in a study of shared T cell receptors in the human thymus. The method was immunoSEQ multiplex PCR; TCRdb's version includes in-frame clones alone and lacks a portion of them. The data contain about 660,000 clones, 80% to 90% of them singletons. The same sample was also used in a study of human thymus T cells.

The source material was thymocytes. The source is a boy under two years old with a congenital heart defect. Each CDR3 is given with its conserved first and last residue. A D gene is named only where the DNA matches it firmly. Clone size is given for some rows only: seen once, a few or many times, or a class if the clone is expanded.

clone_size	d_call	j_call	v_call	cdr3_aa	cdr3_nt
NA	TRBD2	TRBJ2-7	TRBV4-2	CASSLQGLAGDPSEQYF	TGTGCCAGCAGCCTACAGGGACTAGCGGGGGATCCTAGCGAGCAGTACTTC
NA	NA	TRBJ1-1	TRBV6-1	CASSTVGNTEAFF	TGTGCCAGCAGTACAGTGGGGAACACTGAAGCTTTCTTT
NA	NA	TRBJ1-5	TRBV7-8	CASSLEGGLGSNQPQHF	TGTGCCAGCAGCTTGGAGGGGGGGTTAGGCAGCAATCAGCCCCAGCATTTT
NA	NA	TRBJ2-5	TRBV29-1	CSAHLRDDNQETQYF	TGCAGCGCCCACCTCAGGGATGACAACCAAGAGACCCAGTACTTC
once	NA	TRBJ2-3	TRBV15	CATSRVRRDRLTDTQYF	TGTGCCACCAGCAGAGTGCGGCGGGACAGACTCACAGATACGCAGTATTTT
NA	NA	TRBJ1-4	TRBV7-2	CASSLGQGGEKLFF	TGTGCCAGCAGCTTAGGTCAGGGTGGCGAAAAACTGTTTTTT
NA	TRBD1	TRBJ1-1	TRBV25-1	CASSAQGGPIMNTEAFF	TGTGCCAGCAGTGCACAGGGGGGCCCAATTATGAACACTGAAGCTTTCTTT
NA	TRBD1	TRBJ2-7	TRBV5-6	CASSVSGTEYEQYF	TGTGCCAGCAGCGTCTCCGGGACAGAATACGAGCAGTACTTC
NA	TRBD1	TRBJ2-7	TRBV28	CASSKPPRTGYREQYF	TGTGCCAGCAGCAAACCCCCACGGACAGGATATCGCGAGCAGTACTTC
NA	TRBD2	TRBJ2-3	TRBV28	CASSPSGGLNRSTDTQYF	TGTGCCAGCAGTCCGAGCGGGGGCCTAAATCGAAGCACAGATACGCAGTATTTT
NA	NA	TRBJ1-6	TRBV6-5	CASSPLYPNSPLHF	TGTGCCAGCAGTCCCCTCTATCCAAATTCACCCCTCCACTTT
NA	TRBD1	TRBJ2-7	TRBV6-5	CASSYKGPTGWYF	TGTGCCAGCAGTTACAAGGGGCCGACAGGGTGGTACTTC
NA	TRBD1	TRBJ2-3	TRBV6-1	CASSLPGQGTDTQYF	TGTGCCAGCAGCTTGCCGGGACAGGGGACAGATACGCAGTATTTT
NA	TRBD1	TRBJ2-7	TRBV5-1	CASRQGTAQGTSYEQYF	TGCGCCAGCAGACAAGGGACAGCCCAAGGGACCTCCTACGAGCAGTACTTC
NA	NA	TRBJ2-3	TRBV7-6	CASSLRKSDRRTSGLLVHTQYF	TGTGCCAGCAGCCTAAGGAAATCGGACCGACGGACCAGCGGGCTACTAGTCCATACGCAGTATTTT
NA	TRBD1	TRBJ1-6	TRBV30	CAWRPGTGGNSPLHF	TGTGCCTGGAGGCCCGGGACAGGGGGGAATTCACCCCTCCACTTT
NA	TRBD1	TRBJ1-5	TRBV18	CASSPGTGEKWDNQPQHF	TGTGCCAGCTCCCCCGGGACAGGGGAGAAGTGGGACAATCAGCCCCAGCATTTT
NA	NA	TRBJ1-2	TRBV7-9	CASRTNRENYGYTF	TGTGCCAGCAGGACCAACAGGGAGAACTATGGCTACACCTTC
NA	TRBD2	TRBJ2-3	TRBV4-1	CASSQEGLAGGASDTQYF	TGCGCCAGCAGCCAAGAGGGACTAGCGGGGGGCGCCTCAGATACGCAGTATTTT
NA	NA	TRBJ1-4	TRBV29-1	CSVASGLDEKLFF	TGCAGCGTTGCGTCAGGGTTAGACGAAAAACTGTTTTTT
once	NA	TRBJ1-2	TRBV19	CASRTRACGYTF	TGTGCCAGTCGGACCAGGGCTTGTGGCTACACCTTC
NA	NA	TRBJ2-3	TRBV21-1	CASNPSKTDTQYF	TGTGCCAGCAACCCCAGTAAAACAGATACGCAGTATTTT
few	NA	TRBJ1-2	TRBV7-9	CASSLDSGAGYTF	TGTGCCAGCAGCTTAGATTCAGGGGCTGGCTACACCTTC
NA	NA	TRBJ1-1	TRBV15	CATSTPGGGNTEAFF	TGTGCCACCAGCACCCCAGGTGGAGGGAACACTGAAGCTTTCTTT
NA	NA	TRBJ1-1	TRBV30	CAWSVSRGARPLTQMNTEAFF	TGTGCCTGGAGTGTATCGCGGGGAGCGAGACCCTTAACCCAAATGAACACTGAAGCTTTCTTT
NA	TRBD1	TRBJ2-7	TRBV9	CASSVPHLTGASYEQYF	TGTGCCAGCAGCGTACCCCATTTGACAGGGGCGTCCTACGAGCAGTACTTC
NA	NA	TRBJ1-1	TRBV20-1	CSAREEVEAFF	TGCAGTGCTAGAGAGGAGGTGGAAGCTTTCTTT
NA	NA	TRBJ1-2	TRBV15	CATSRGVREVYGYTF	TGTGCCACCAGCAGAGGCGTCAGAGAGGTTTATGGCTACACCTTC
NA	TRBD2	TRBJ2-7	TRBV6-5	CASKAKLAVYEQYF	TGTGCCAGCAAGGCGAAACTAGCGGTCTACGAGCAGTACTTC
NA	TRBD2	TRBJ2-7	TRBV4-3	CASSHGLAGALFYEQYF	TGCGCCAGCAGCCACGGCCTAGCGGGAGCATTGTTCTACGAGCAGTACTTC
NA	TRBD2	TRBJ2-3	TRBV6-1	CASGTSGGADTQYF	TGTGCCAGCGGGACTAGCGGGGGAGCAGATACGCAGTATTTT
NA	NA	TRBJ2-1	TRBV7-6	CASSFSRDSEQFF	TGTGCCAGCAGCTTTTCGCGGGATTCTGAGCAGTTCTTC
NA	TRBD2	TRBJ2-7	TRBV7-2	CASSTPVAGDSYEQYF	TGTGCCAGCAGCACCCCGGTAGCGGGGGACTCCTACGAGCAGTACTTC
NA	TRBD1	TRBJ1-5	TRBV15	CATSRDLGTASRGPNQPQHF	TGTGCCACCAGCAGAGATCTTGGGACAGCCTCCCGGGGACCCAATCAGCCCCAGCATTTT
NA	NA	TRBJ1-4	TRBV15	CATSRVPLQGPFNEKLFF	TGTGCCACCAGCAGAGTACCCCTCCAGGGGCCATTTAATGAAAAACTGTTTTTT
NA	TRBD1	TRBJ1-2	TRBV4-1	CASSQGPGGPGDYGYTF	TGCGCCAGCAGCCAAGGTCCAGGGGGACCGGGGGACTATGGCTACACCTTC
once	TRBD1	TRBJ2-2	TRBV19	CASNRQGADGELFF	TGTGCCAGTAATCGACAGGGGGCTGACGGGGAGCTGTTTTTT
NA	TRBD1	TRBJ1-1	TRBV27	CASSLSGQGDTEAFF	TGTGCCAGCAGTTTATCGGGACAGGGGGACACTGAAGCTTTCTTT
NA	NA	TRBJ2-5	TRBV11-2	CASSLWENETQYF	TGTGCCAGCAGCTTATGGGAGAATGAGACCCAGTACTTC
NA	TRBD1	TRBJ2-6	TRBV15	CATSRQGGFAGANVLTF	TGTGCCACCAGCCGACAGGGGGGTTTCGCTGGGGCCAACGTCCTGACTTTC
once	TRBD2	TRBJ2-6	TRBV30	CAWSAGTSGPIFGANVLTF	TGTGCCTGGAGTGCCGGGACTAGCGGCCCTATCTTCGGGGCCAACGTCCTGACTTTC
NA	TRBD2	TRBJ2-2	TRBV4-1	CASSQGLSGRPNTGELFF	TGCGCCAGCAGCCAAGGATTAAGCGGGAGGCCTAACACCGGGGAGCTGTTTTTT
NA	NA	TRBJ1-5	TRBV28	CASSLWPRVSSQPQHF	TGTGCCAGCAGTTTATGGCCCAGGGTGTCTAGTCAGCCCCAGCATTTT
NA	TRBD1	TRBJ1-2	TRBV27	CASREGQGDYGYTF	TGTGCCAGCAGAGAGGGACAGGGGGACTATGGCTACACCTTC
NA	TRBD1	TRBJ1-2	TRBV5-1	CASRNNRDSGYGYTF	TGCGCCAGCAGGAACAACCGGGACAGTGGCTATGGCTACACCTTC
few	NA	TRBJ1-4	TRBV5-6	CASKLSSGGTNEKLFF	TGTGCCAGCAAGCTTTCCAGCGGAGGAACTAATGAAAAACTGTTTTTT